Following are 14 T cell receptor beta chains from one sample sequenced in a study of blood T cell repertoires in COVID-19. Profiling relied on immunoSEQ multiplex PCR, and the TCRdb table lists in-frame clones only, not all of them. There are 350,000 or so clones in the sample; 90% occur only once, and around 6.3% lies in the top ten. The sequenced material came from peripheral blood. These receptors all come from a man in his late teens or twenties with active or convalescent COVID-19.

The chain carries TRBV28 and TRBJ1-5; 7 bases match TRBD1. Germline V gene lookup returns CDR1 MDHEN and CDR2 SYDVKM. The CDR3 spans 15 residues. J was trimmed by 3 bases and V by 7 bases; bases with no gene match: 9. In DNA, the CDR3 is TGTGCCAGCAATCCCACAGGGGCCTTCAATCAGCCCCAGCATTTT. Its protein is CASNPTGAFNQPQHF.

This clone was recorded only once. The gene calls are TRBV5-8 and TRBJ1-1; no clear D. The CDR3 covers 13 residues. V was cut by 1 base and J by 7 bases, with 11 bases left in between. Germline V CDR1 and CDR2: SGHTS, YDEGEE. CDR3 region: CASSLKRAGEAFF. For the CDR3, the DNA is TGTGCCAGCAGCTTGAAGAGGGCCGGTGAAGCTTTCTTT.

The chain links TRBV29-1 to TRBJ1-2; D remains unclear. Looked up from germline, CDR1 is SQVTM and CDR2 is ANQGSEA. The V end was cut by 4 bases, the J end by 3 bases, with 9 bases between. This CDR3 comprises 12 residues. The CDR3 loop is CSVGRTDYGYTF. DNA for the CDR3: TGCAGCGTTGGAAGAACGGACTATGGCTACACCTTC.

The gene calls are TRBV11-2 and TRBJ2-1; D unresolved. The CDR3 consists of 15 residues. V lost 5 bases to trimming and J lost 4 bases, with 15 bases between them. Germline V gene lookup returns CDR1 SGHAT and CDR2 FQNNGV. The CDR3 DNA sequence: TGTGCCAGCAGCCCCCCTGAGAGCCCTTACAATGAGCAGTTCTTC. The encoded protein is CASSPPESPYNEQFF. Supplemented by reference TRBV11-2 and TRBJ2-1, the full variable domain reads EAGVAQSPRYKIIEKRQSVAFWCNPISGHATLYWYQQILGQGPKLLIQFQNNGVVDDSQLPKDRFSAERLKGVDSTLKIQPAKLEDSAVYLCASSPPESPYNEQFFGPGTRLTVL.

The chain is built from TRBV6-2 or TRBV6-3 and TRBJ2-1; TRBD2 aligns across 10 bases. V was clipped by 2 bases and J by 9 bases; unmatched bases: 7. This CDR3 contains 15 residues. The germline V gene has CDR1 MNHEY and CDR2 SVGEGT. CDR3 sequence reads: CASSYGLAGAGEQFF. The CDR3 DNA reads TGTGCCAGCAGTTACGGGCTAGCGGGAGCTGGTGAGCAGTTCTTC.

The rearrangement joins TRBV10-3 to TRBJ1-5, with a tentative D call TRBD1 (5 bases). The CDR3 loop spans 14 amino acids. The V gene lost 4 bases and the J gene lost 6 bases, with 13 bases spanning the gap. CDR1 ENHRY and CDR2 SYGVKD come from the germline V gene. The CDR3 DNA reads as TGTGCCATCAGTGTAAGTGACAGATTTCAGCCCCAGCATTTT. Protein sequence: CAISVSDRFQPQHF.

The chain employs TRBV7-3 and TRBJ2-1; 8 bases line up with TRBD1. The germline V gene encodes CDR1 SGHTA and CDR2 FQGTGA. The CDR3 has 17 amino acids. V was pared by 2 bases and J by 5 bases, with 11 bases of the junction left unmatched. The CDR3 loop is CASSLVPQGAKNNEQFF. CDR3 bases: TGTGCCAGCAGCTTAGTTCCCCAGGGGGCAAAGAACAATGAGCAGTTCTTC.

J is TRBJ2-3 and V is TRBV9; 7 nucleotides align to TRBD2. CDR1 is SGDLS, CDR2 YYNGEE, per germline. CDR3 length: 14 residues. J lost 2 bases, V lost 4 bases, and 4 bases had no gene match. CDR3 sequence (DNA): TGTGCCAGCAGCAGCGGGACCTACACAGATACGCAGTATTTT. Its translation is CASSSGTYTDTQYF.

The genes are TRBV6-2 or TRBV6-3 and TRBJ1-5; maybe TRBD1 (6 bases). CDR1 and CDR2 (germline): MNHEY, SVGEGT. The V gene lost 5 bases and the J gene lost 4 bases, with 12 bases spanning the gap. The CDR3 is made up of 14 amino acids. CDR3 DNA sequence: TGTGCCAGCAGTCCACAGGGTGGTAATCAGCCCCAGCATTTT. This translates into CASSPQGGNQPQHF.

CDR3 nucleotides: TGTGCCAGCACCCCACCTGGTTACAGGGGCACTGAAGCTTTCTTT. As protein: CASTPPGYRGTEAFF. The rearrangement uses TRBV6-2 or TRBV6-3 and TRBJ1-1; 7 nucleotides match TRBD1. J was trimmed by 4 bases and V by 7 bases; bases with no gene match: 12. Germline V lookup: CDR1 MNHEY, CDR2 SVGEGT. The CDR3 runs 15 residues.

The chain links TRBV5-1 to TRBJ2-5, with a possible D match to TRBD2 (6 bases). The CDR3 consists of 14 residues. Germline CDR1 is SGHRS and CDR2 is YFSETQ. Trimming took off 0 bases at V and 2 bases at J, with 8 bases between the two ends. The CDR3, as DNA: TGCGCCAGCAGCTTGGGCGGGGTGCAAGAGACCCAGTACTTC. This codes for CASSLGGVQETQYF.

DNA of the CDR3: TGTGCCAGCAGCTTAAGGGTTCTGGGGGGGCGCCCCTGGACCGGGGAGCTGTTTTTT. Protein sequence: CASSLRVLGGRPWTGELFF. This sequence joins TRBV7-2 and TRBJ2-2, with a tentative D call TRBD2 (7 bases). CDR3 size: 19 residues. Trimming took 2 bases from V and 5 from J, leaving 24 bases between them. The germline V gene has CDR1 SGHTA and CDR2 FQGNSA.

The CDR3 DNA reads TGTGCCAGCAGGACATCTAACTATGGCTACACCTTC. It translates to CASRTSNYGYTF. The chain joins TRBV6-5 to TRBJ1-2; no reliable D call. V gave up 6 bases and J gave up 0 bases, with 5 bases separating them. Germline V gene sequence: CDR1 MNHEY, CDR2 SVGAGI. The CDR3 has 12 amino acids.

The chain combines TRBV10-2 with TRBJ1-3; 10 positions match TRBD1. The trim removed 5 bases at V and 0 bases at J, leaving 7 bases unmatched. In germline, CDR1 is WSHSY, CDR2 SAAADI. This CDR3 has 17 residues. In DNA form, the CDR3 reads TGCGCCAGCAGTTTTCCGACAGGGGGCTTCTCTGGAAACACCATATATTTT. Encoded protein: CASSFPTGGFSGNTIYF.